The rows below give T cell receptor beta chains drawn from one sample of a study of blood T cell repertoires in COVID-19. Profiled with immunoSEQ multiplex PCR; TCRdb holds only in-frame clones, not every one. In the table there are 250,000 to 400,000 clones, approximately 88% of which are singletons. Material: peripheral blood. Receptors were obtained from a woman aged 25 to 39 with COVID-19, enrolled during active disease. Each CDR3 is given with its conserved first and last residue.

>TRBJ1-5|TRBV12-3/TRBV12-4|13
CASSQSLNQPQHF
>TRBJ1-5|TRBV7-8|14
CASSEDGSNQPQHF
>TRBJ1-6|TRBV2|14
CASSVGQGEAALHF
>TRBJ1-1|TRBV3-1/TRBV3-2|16
CASSHPGGSQGTEAFF
>TRBJ1-6|TRBV2|14
CASSEVGGNSPLHF
>TRBJ2-1|TRBV7-9|15
CASSLAGGPLNEQFF
>TRBJ2-2|TRBV18|18
CASSPPQGARMNTGELFF
>TRBJ2-5|TRBV2|16
CASSEDGTGYQETQYF
>TRBJ1-3|TRBV2|13
CASSVGQGNTIYF
>TRBJ1-4|TRBV27|16
CASSLSGAEPHKGLFF
>TRBJ1-2|TRBV5-6|14
CASSSNRNDYGYTF
>TRBJ1-2|TRBV3-1/TRBV3-2|15
CASSQATSGTSSCTF
>TRBJ1-2|TRBV2|12
CAGDRVDYGYTF
>TRBJ1-2|TRBV19|15
CASTSWGQEAYGYTF
>TRBJ2-5|TRBV7-9|14
CASTLTGDQETQYF
>TRBJ2-3|TRBV7-2|14
CASSSVGSPDTQYF
>TRBJ2-3|TRBV2|14
CANLAGGESDTQYF
>TRBJ2-1|TRBV6-2/TRBV6-3|16
CASSQRRDRVYNEQFF
>TRBJ2-2|TRBV4-2|16
CASSQDSRGNTGELFF
>TRBJ1-1|TRBV6-5|15
CASILWGGRRTEAFF
>TRBJ1-2|TRBV6-5|14
CASSFDTGGSGYTF
>TRBJ1-1|TRBV7-2|14
CASSITQGSTEAFF
>TRBJ1-5|TRBV7-9|14
CASSPGEGYQPQHF
>TRBJ2-4|TRBV13|12
CASSRLKNIQYF
>TRBJ1-6|TRBV11-2|15
CASSLVDSRVSPLHF
>TRBJ1-4|TRBV6-5|12
CASSYSPGKLFF
>TRBJ2-3|TRBV7-9|15
CASSLSGGSTDTQYF
>TRBJ1-2|TRBV6-5|16
CASSYSPGQGLDGYTF
>TRBJ2-2|TRBV7-2|15
CASSVQGAGTGELFF
>TRBJ1-1|TRBV6-2/TRBV6-3|15
CASSSIGQPNTEAFF
>TRBJ2-6|TRBV4-1|19
CASSQGDTSYYSGANVLTF
>TRBJ1-1|TRBV12-3/TRBV12-4|12
CASRPPSREAFF
>TRBJ2-5|TRBV5-6|16
CASSLGLAPEVETQYF
>TRBJ1-4|TRBV25-1|17
CASSAYGRDSSNEKLFF
>TRBJ2-5|TRBV5-8|13
CASSFPRRETQYF
>TRBJ1-1|TRBV4-3|20
CASSQEARQGKWLGNTEAFF
>TRBJ1-4|TRBV15|14
CATSADRVGEKLFF
>TRBJ1-1|TRBV23-1|12
CASSRRQYEAFF
>TRBJ2-5|TRBV4-1|13
CASSQRSGGTQYF
>TRBJ2-1|TRBV7-3|15
CASSFKGGALNEQFF
>TRBJ1-1|TRBV7-9|14
CASSSGTGVTEAFF
>TRBJ1-4|TRBV11-2|13
CASSLTPTGKLFF
>TRBJ2-7|TRBV6-2/TRBV6-3|12
CASSRQGYEQYF
>TRBJ1-1|TRBV9|13
CASSQGARTEAFF
>TRBJ2-2|TRBV2|15
CASGITRGGLRKLFF
>TRBJ1-2|TRBV6-2/TRBV6-3|15
CASSYPGQSNYGYTF
>TRBJ1-1|TRBV4-3|16
CASSQEDQGLNTEAFF
>TRBJ1-2|TRBV5-4|12
CASSSDRTGYTF
>TRBJ2-1|TRBV2|13
CASSDDRANEQFF
>TRBJ1-5|TRBV12-3/TRBV12-4|12
CASSSGYQPQHF
>TRBJ2-3|TRBV7-9|17
CASSLVRAGGYADTQYF
>TRBJ1-4|TRBV6-2/TRBV6-3|15
CASSYERQGSEKLFF
>TRBJ1-3|TRBV28|11
CASSYGGTIYF
>TRBJ1-4|TRBV7-8|17
CASSPDRSTPTNEKLFF
>TRBJ2-5|TRBV4-3|15
CASSQVGTSAETQYF
>TRBJ1-5|TRBV6-2/TRBV6-3|13
CASSYFLNQPQHF
>TRBJ1-1|TRBV6-5|13
CASRTGGAGEAFF
>TRBJ1-2|TRBV11-1|14
CASSLVGQSYGYTF